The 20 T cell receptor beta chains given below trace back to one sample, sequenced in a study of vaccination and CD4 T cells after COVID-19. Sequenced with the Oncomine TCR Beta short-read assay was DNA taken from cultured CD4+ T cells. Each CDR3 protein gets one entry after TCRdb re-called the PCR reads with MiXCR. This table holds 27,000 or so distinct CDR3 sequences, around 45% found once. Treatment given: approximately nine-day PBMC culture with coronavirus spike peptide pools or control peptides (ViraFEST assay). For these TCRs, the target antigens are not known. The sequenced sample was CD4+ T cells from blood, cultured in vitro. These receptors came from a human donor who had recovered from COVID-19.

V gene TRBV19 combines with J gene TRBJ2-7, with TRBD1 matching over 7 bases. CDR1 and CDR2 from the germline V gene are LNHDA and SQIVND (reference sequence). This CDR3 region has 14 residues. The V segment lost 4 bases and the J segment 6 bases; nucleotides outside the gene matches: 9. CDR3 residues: CASSRQGGTGEQYF. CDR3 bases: TGTGCCAGTAGTAGACAGGGTGGTACGGGCGAGCAGTACTTC.

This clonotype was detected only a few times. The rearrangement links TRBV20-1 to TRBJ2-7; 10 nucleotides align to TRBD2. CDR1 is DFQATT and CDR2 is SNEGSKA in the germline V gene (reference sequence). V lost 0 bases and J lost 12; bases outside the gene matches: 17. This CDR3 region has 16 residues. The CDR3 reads CSARDNVLAGVRLGYF. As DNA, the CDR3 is TGCAGTGCTAGAGATAACGTCCTAGCGGGAGTGAGGTTGGGGTACTTC.

CDR3 protein: CASSATGTNSEQYF. The CDR3 nucleotides read TGTGCCAGCAGTGCGACTGGGACTAACAGCGAGCAGTACTTC. This chain joins TRBV6-1 and TRBJ2-7, with 7 bases that match TRBD2. Germline values: CDR1 MNHNS, CDR2 SASEGT. The CDR3 totals 14 residues. V shed 4 bases and J 6 bases; nucleotides not matched to a gene: 9.

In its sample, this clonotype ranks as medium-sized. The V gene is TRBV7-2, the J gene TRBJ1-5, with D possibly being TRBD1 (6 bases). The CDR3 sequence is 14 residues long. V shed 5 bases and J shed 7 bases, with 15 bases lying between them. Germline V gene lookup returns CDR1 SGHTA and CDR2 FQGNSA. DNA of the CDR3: TGTGCCAGCAGCCCCCCCGGGACAAAGCAGCCCCAGCATTTT. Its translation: CASSPPGTKQPQHF.

CDR3 in DNA: TGTGCCAGCAGCTTAGTCCAGGGGAACACTGAAGCTTTCTTT. Translation gives CASSLVQGNTEAFF. The chain combines TRBV11-3 with TRBJ1-1, with D perhaps matching TRBD1 (5 bases). CDR1 and CDR2 from the germline V gene are SGHNT and YENEEA. Trimming left V 1 base short and J 1 base short, with 7 bases between. The CDR3 spans 14 residues. Full variable domain (rest looked up from reference TRBV11-3 and TRBJ1-1): EAGVVQSPRYKIIEKKQPVAFWCNPISGHNTLYWYLQNLGQGPELLIRYENEEAVDDSQLPKDRFSAERLKGVDSTLKIQPAELGDSAVYLCASSLVQGNTEAFFGQGTRLTVV.

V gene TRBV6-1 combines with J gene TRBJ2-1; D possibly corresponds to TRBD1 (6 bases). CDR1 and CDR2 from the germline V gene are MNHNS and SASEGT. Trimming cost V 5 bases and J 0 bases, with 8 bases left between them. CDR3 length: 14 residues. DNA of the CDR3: TGTGCCAGCAGTACAGGGAGCTCCTACAATGAGCAGTTCTTC. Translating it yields CASSTGSSYNEQFF.

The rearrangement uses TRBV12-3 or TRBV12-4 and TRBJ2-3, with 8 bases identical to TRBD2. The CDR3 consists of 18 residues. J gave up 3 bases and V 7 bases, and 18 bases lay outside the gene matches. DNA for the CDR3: TGTGCCAGCATCCGATACAGAAGAGCGGGAGTCGGTACAGATACGCAGTATTTT. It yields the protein CASIRYRRAGVGTDTQYF.

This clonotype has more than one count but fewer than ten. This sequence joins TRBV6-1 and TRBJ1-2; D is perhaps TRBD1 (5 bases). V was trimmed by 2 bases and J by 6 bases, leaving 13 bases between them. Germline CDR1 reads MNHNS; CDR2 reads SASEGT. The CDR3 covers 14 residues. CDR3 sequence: CASSELGVWDGYTF. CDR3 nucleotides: TGTGCCAGCAGTGAATTGGGGGTCTGGGATGGCTACACCTTC.

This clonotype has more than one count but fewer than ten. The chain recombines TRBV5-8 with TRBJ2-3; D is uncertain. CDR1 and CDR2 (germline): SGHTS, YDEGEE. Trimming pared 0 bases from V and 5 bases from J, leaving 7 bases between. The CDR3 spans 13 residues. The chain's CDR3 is CASSLGHQDTQYF. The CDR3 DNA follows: TGTGCCAGCAGCTTGGGACACCAAGATACGCAGTATTTT.

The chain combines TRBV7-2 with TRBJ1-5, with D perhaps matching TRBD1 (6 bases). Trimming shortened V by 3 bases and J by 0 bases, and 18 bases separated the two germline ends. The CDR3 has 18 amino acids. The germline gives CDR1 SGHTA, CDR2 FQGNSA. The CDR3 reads CASSLRQGTGYSNQPQHF. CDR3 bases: TGTGCCAGCAGCTTGCGGCAGGGGACGGGTTATAGCAATCAGCCCCAGCATTTT.

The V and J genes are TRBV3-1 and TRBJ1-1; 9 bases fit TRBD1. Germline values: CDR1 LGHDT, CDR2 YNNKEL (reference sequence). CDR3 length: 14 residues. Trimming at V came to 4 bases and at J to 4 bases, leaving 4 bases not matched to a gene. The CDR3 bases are TGTGCCAGCAGCCTGGGACAGGGTGGCACTGAAGCTTTCTTT. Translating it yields CASSLGQGGTEAFF. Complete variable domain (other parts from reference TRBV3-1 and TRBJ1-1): DTAVSQTPKYLVTQMGNDKSIKCEQNLGHDTMYWYKQDSKKFLKIMFSYNNKELIINETVPNRFSPKSPDKAHLNLHINSLELGDSAVYFCASSLGQGGTEAFFGQGTRLTVV.

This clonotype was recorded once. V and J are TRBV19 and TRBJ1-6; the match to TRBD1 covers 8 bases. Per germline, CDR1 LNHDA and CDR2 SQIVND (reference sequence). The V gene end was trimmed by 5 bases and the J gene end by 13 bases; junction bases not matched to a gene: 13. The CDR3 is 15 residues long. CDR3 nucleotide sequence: TGTGCCAGTAGTGTCTCTTGGCAGGGGGCAAGGCCCCTCCACTTT. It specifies CASSVSWQGARPLHF.

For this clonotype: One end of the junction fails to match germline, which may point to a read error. DNA for the CDR3: TGTGCCGGCAGCTTTGTACCGGGACCATTCTACGAGCAGTACTTC. Its translation is CAGSFVPGPFYEQYF. The chain combines TRBV7-2 with TRBJ2-7; D tentatively reads TRBD1 or TRBD2 (5 bases each). This CDR3 is 15 amino acids long. Per the germline V gene, CDR1 is SGHTA and CDR2 is FQGNSA. Full variable domain (remainder filled in from reference TRBV7-2 and TRBJ2-7): GAGVSQSPSNKVTEKGKDVELRCDPISGHTALYWYRQSLGQGLEFLIYFQGNSAPDKSGLPSDRFSAERTGGSVSTLTIQRTQQEDSAVYLCAGSFVPGPFYEQYFGPGTRLTVT.

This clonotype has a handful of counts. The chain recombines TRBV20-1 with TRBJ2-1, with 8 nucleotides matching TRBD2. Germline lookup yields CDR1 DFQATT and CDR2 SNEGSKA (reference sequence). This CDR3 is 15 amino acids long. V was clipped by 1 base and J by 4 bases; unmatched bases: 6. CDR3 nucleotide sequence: TGCAGTGCTAGAGGGGTAGCGGGGAGTTACAATGAGCAGTTCTTC. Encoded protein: CSARGVAGSYNEQFF.

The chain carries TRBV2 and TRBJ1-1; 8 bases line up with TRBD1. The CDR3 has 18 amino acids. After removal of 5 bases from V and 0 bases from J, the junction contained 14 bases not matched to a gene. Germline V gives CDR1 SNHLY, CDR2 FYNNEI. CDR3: CASSPIRGRGGLNTEAFF. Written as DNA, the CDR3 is TGTGCCAGCAGTCCGATCAGGGGGCGCGGAGGTTTGAACACTGAAGCTTTCTTT.

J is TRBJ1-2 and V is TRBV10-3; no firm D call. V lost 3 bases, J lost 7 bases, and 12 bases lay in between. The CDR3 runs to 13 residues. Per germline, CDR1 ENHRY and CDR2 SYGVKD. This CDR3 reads CAISDGLGIGYTF. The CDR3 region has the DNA TGTGCCATCAGTGATGGGCTCGGAATTGGCTACACCTTC.

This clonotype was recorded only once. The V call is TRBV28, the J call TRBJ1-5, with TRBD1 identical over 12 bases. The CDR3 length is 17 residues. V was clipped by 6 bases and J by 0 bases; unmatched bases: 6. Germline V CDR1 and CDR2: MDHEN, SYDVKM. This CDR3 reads CASRGTGGSYSNQPQHF. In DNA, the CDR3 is TGTGCCAGCAGAGGGACAGGGGGCTCCTATAGCAATCAGCCCCAGCATTTT.

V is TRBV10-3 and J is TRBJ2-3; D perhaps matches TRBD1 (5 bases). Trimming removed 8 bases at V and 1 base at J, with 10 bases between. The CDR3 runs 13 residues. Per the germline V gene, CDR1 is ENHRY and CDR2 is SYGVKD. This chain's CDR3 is CAISDSGTDTQYF. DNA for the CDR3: TGTGCCATCTCAGACAGCGGCACAGATACGCAGTATTTT.

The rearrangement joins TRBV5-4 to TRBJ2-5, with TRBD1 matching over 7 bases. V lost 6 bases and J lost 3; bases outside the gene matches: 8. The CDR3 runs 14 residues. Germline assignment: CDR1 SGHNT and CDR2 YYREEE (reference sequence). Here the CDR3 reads CASNEGAGEETQYF. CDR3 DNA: TGTGCCAGCAACGAGGGGGCAGGTGAAGAGACCCAGTACTTC.

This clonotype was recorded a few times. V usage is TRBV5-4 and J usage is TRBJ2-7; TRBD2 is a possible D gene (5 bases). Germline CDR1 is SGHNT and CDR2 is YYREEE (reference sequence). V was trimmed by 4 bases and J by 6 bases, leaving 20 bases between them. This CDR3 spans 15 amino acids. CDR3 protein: CASSPGSTRIGEQYF. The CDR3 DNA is TGTGCCAGCAGCCCCGGCTCCACTAGGATCGGCGAGCAGTACTTC.